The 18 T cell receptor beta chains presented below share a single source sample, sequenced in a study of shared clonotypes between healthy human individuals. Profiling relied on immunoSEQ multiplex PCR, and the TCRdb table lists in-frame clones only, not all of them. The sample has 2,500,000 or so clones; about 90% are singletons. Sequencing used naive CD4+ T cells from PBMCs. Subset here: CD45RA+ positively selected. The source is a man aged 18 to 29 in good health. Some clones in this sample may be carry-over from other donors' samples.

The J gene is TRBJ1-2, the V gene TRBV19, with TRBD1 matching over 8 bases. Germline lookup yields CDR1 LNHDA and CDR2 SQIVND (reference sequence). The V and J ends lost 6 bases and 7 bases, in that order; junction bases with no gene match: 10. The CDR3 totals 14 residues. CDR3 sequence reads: CASRADRASGGYTF. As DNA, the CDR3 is TGTGCCAGTAGAGCGGACAGGGCAAGTGGTGGCTACACCTTC.

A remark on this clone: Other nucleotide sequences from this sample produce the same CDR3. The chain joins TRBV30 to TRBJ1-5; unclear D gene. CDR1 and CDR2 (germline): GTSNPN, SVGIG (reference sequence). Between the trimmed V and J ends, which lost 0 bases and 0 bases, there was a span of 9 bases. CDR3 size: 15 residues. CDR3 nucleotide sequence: TGTGCCTGGAGTGTGGGCGGAACTAGCAATCAGCCCCAGCATTTT. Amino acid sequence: CAWSVGGTSNQPQHF.

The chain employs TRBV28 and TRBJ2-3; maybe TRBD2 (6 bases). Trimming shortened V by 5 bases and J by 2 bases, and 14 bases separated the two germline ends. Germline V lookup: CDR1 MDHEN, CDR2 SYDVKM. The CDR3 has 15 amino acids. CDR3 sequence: CASSTIADVTDTQYF. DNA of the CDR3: TGTGCCAGCAGTACCATAGCGGATGTCACAGATACGCAGTATTTT.

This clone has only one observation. In DNA form, the CDR3 reads TGCGCCAGCAGCTCGGGACTAGCGGGGTTAGACTACGAGCAGTACTTC. Translated, it gives CASSSGLAGLDYEQYF. This chain uses TRBV5-1 with TRBJ2-7; 13 positions agree with TRBD2. The CDR3 runs 16 residues. Germline V gives CDR1 SGHRS, CDR2 YFSETQ. V lost 3 bases and J lost 3; bases outside the gene matches: 6.

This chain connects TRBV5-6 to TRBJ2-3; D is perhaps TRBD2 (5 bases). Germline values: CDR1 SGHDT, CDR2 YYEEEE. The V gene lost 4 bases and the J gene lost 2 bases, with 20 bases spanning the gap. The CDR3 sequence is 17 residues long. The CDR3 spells CASSMALEILATDTQYF. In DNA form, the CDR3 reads TGTGCCAGCAGCATGGCCCTGGAAATTCTAGCCACAGATACGCAGTATTTT.

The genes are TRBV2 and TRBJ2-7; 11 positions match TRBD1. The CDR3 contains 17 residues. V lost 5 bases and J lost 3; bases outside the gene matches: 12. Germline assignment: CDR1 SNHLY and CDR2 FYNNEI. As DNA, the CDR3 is TGTGCCAGCAGTAGGACAGGGGGCCTCCTAGGAATCTACGAGCAGTACTTC. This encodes CASSRTGGLLGIYEQYF.

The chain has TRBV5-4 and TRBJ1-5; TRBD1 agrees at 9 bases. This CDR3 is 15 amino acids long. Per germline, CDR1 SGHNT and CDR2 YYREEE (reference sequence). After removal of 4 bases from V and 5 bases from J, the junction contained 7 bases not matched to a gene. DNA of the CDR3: TGTGCCAGCAGCCCCGGGACAGGGCTCCATCAGCCCCAGCATTTT. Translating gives CASSPGTGLHQPQHF.

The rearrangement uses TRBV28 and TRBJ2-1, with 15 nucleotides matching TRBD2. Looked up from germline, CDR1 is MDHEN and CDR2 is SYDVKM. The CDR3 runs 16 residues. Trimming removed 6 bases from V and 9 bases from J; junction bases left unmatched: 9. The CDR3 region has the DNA TGTGCCAGCAGCCCCCCGGGACTAGCGGGAGGTGTTGAGCAGTTCTTC. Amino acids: CASSPPGLAGGVEQFF. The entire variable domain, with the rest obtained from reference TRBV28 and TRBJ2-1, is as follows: DVKVTQSSRYLVKRTGEKVFLECVQDMDHENMFWYRQDPGLGLRLIYFSYDVKMKEKGDIPEGYSVSREKKERFSLILESASTNQTSMYLCASSPPGLAGGVEQFFGPGTRLTVL.

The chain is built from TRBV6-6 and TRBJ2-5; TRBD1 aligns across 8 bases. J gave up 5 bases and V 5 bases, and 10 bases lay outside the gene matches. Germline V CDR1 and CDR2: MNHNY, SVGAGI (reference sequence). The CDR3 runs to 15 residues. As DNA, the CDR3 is TGTGCCAGCAGTCATACAGGGGGGATGTGGGAGACCCAGTACTTC. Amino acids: CASSHTGGMWETQYF.

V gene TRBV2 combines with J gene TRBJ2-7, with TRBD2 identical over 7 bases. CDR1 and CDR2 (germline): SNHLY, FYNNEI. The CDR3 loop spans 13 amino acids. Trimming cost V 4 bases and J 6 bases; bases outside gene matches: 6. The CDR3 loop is CASSARLAAEQYF. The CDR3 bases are TGTGCCAGCAGTGCTAGACTAGCCGCCGAGCAGTACTTC.

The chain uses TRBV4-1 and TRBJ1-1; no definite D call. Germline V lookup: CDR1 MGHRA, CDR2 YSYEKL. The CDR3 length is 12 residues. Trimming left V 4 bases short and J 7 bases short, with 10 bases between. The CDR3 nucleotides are TGCGCCAGCAGCCGGAATTTAGGTGAAGCTTTCTTT. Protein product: CASSRNLGEAFF.

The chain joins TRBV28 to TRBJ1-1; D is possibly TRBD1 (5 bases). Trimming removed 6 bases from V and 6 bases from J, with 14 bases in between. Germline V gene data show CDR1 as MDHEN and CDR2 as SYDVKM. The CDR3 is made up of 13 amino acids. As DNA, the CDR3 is TGTGCCAGCAGCCGGGCGTCGGGGGCTGAAGCTTTCTTT. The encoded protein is CASSRASGAEAFF.

The CDR3 DNA sequence: TGTGCCAGCAGGGCCTCCTACCTTGAACAGGGAGGAAGTGGAAACACCATATATTTT. It specifies CASRASYLEQGGSGNTIYF. This chain uses TRBV2 with TRBJ1-3; maybe TRBD1 (6 bases). CDR1 SNHLY and CDR2 FYNNEI come from the germline V gene. Trimming pared 6 bases from V and 3 bases from J, leaving 27 bases between. This CDR3 region has 19 residues.

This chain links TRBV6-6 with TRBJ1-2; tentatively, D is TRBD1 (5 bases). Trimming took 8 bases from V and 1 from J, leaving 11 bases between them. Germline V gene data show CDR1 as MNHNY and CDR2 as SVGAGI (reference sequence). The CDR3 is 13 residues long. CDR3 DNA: TGTGCCAGCTCCAAGGGGCTTAACTATGGCTACACCTTC. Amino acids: CASSKGLNYGYTF.

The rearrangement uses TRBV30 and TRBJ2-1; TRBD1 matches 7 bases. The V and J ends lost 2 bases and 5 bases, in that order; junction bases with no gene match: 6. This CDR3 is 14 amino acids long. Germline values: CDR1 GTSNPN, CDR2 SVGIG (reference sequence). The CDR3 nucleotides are TGTGCCTGGAGTCCGGACAGGCCAAACAATGAGCAGTTCTTC. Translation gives CAWSPDRPNNEQFF.

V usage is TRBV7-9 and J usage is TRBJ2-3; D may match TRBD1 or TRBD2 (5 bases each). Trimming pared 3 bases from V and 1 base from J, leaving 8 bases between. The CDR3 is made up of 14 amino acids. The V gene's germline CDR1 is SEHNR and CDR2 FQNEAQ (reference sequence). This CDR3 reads CASSFGGRTDTQYF. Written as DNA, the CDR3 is TGTGCCAGCAGCTTTGGGGGTCGCACAGATACGCAGTATTTT. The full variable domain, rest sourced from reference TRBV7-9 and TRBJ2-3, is DTGVSQNPRHKITKRGQNVTFRCDPISEHNRLYWYRQTLGQGPEFLTYFQNEAQLEKSRLLSDRFSAERPKGSFSTLEIQRTEQGDSAMYLCASSFGGRTDTQYFGPGTRLTVL.

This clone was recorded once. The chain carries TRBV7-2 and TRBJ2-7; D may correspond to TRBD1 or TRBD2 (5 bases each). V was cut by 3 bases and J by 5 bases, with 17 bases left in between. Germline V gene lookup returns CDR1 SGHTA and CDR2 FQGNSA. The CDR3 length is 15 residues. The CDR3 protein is CASSFTGTVTNEQYF. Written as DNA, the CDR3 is TGTGCCAGCAGCTTCACCGGGACGGTCACCAACGAGCAGTACTTC.

The CDR3 DNA follows: TGTGCCAGCAGCTCCGGGACAGGTGGATACGGAGAGACCCAGTACTTC. Translation gives CASSSGTGGYGETQYF. The V call is TRBV11-1, the J call TRBJ2-5; 8 bases are a match to TRBD1. Germline-derived CDR1 and CDR2 are SGHAT and FQDESV (reference sequence). J was trimmed by 4 bases and V by 4 bases; bases with no gene match: 11. The CDR3 is 16 residues long.